The 27 T cell receptor beta chains below come from one sample, sequenced in a study of cytotoxic CD8 clonotypes in ibrutinib-treated CLL. Sequencing was performed with immunoSEQ multiplex PCR; in TCRdb, only in-frame clones are kept and a portion is missing. This table holds some 310,000 clones, 70% to 80% found once. The material sequenced was PBMCs, taken before ibrutinib treatment. The receptors were sampled from a human donor with chronic lymphocytic leukemia.

This clone occurred a few times. At one end the junction does not follow the germline gene, possibly because of a read error. CDR3 sequence: CASRDRALVATYF. CDR3 nucleotides: TGTGCCAGCAGAGACAGGGCATTGGTCGCGACCTATTTC. This chain joins TRBV6-1 and TRBJ2-7; 7 bases line up with TRBD1. Per germline, CDR1 MNHNS and CDR2 SASEGT. This CDR3 is 13 amino acids long.

The count of this clone is one. The J gene is TRBJ2-2, the V gene TRBV7-2; 11 bases align to TRBD1. Germline loops: CDR1 SGHTA, CDR2 FQGNSA. The V gene end was trimmed by 5 bases and the J gene end by 2 bases; junction bases not matched to a gene: 10. The CDR3 spans 18 residues. The CDR3 nucleotides are TGTGCCAGCAGCCTACGCCCAGGGACAGGGGGTAACACCGGGGAGCTGTTTTTT. Its translation: CASSLRPGTGGNTGELFF.

This clone was seen a handful of times. The chain is built from TRBV7-8 and TRBJ2-2; 9 bases are a match to TRBD2. The CDR3 has 14 residues. V shed 7 bases, J shed 5 bases, and the junction held 5 bases outside the gene matches. In germline, CDR1 is SGHVS, CDR2 FQNEAQ. CDR3 bases: TGTGCCAGCACCGCGGGAGGGCCTACCGGGGAGCTGTTTTTT. It codes for CASTAGGPTGELFF. The variable domain in full, completed from reference TRBV7-8 and TRBJ2-2, reads GAGVSQSPRYKVAKRGQDVALRCDPISGHVSLFWYQQALGQGPEFLTYFQNEAQLDKSGLPSDRFFAERPEGSVSTLKIQRTQQEDSAVYLCASTAGGPTGELFFGEGSRLTVL.

In DNA form, the CDR3 reads TGTGCCAGCAGTGGATTCGGGACAGGAAAAAACATTCAGTACTTC. This translates into CASSGFGTGKNIQYF. The chain carries TRBV25-1 and TRBJ2-4; 8 bases align to TRBD1. CDR3 length: 15 amino acids. The J segment lost 4 bases and the V segment lost 4 bases, leaving 6 bases of the junction unmatched. Germline loops: CDR1 MGHDK, CDR2 SYGVNS.

The chain carries TRBV30 and TRBJ1-1, with 7 positions matching TRBD1. The CDR3 consists of 13 residues. The trim removed 3 bases at V and 0 bases at J, leaving 1 base unmatched. Germline-derived CDR1 and CDR2 are GTSNPN and SVGIG (reference sequence). The CDR3 DNA reads as TGTGCCTGGAGGGGACAGATGAACACTGAAGCTTTCTTT. Its protein is CAWRGQMNTEAFF. Together with reference TRBV30 and TRBJ1-1, the CDR3 gives the full variable domain: SQTIHQWPATLVQPVGSPLSLECTVEGTSNPNLYWYRQAAGRGLQLLFYSVGIGQISSEVPQNLSASRPQDRQFILSSKKLLLSDSGFYLCAWRGQMNTEAFFGQGTRLTVV.

The V call is TRBV4-2, the J call TRBJ2-2; 8 bases align to TRBD1. The CDR3 totals 17 residues. The V gene end was trimmed by 0 bases and the J gene end by 6 bases; junction bases not matched to a gene: 9. Looked up from germline, CDR1 is LGHNA and CDR2 is YNFKEQ. CDR3 region: CASSQDPGQGAAGELFF. CDR3 bases: TGTGCCAGCAGCCAAGATCCCGGGCAGGGGGCCGCCGGGGAGCTGTTTTTT.

This chain joins TRBV18 and TRBJ2-7; no definite D call. V was clipped by 2 bases and J by 3 bases, with 5 bases between them. Per germline, CDR1 KGHSH and CDR2 LQKENI. The CDR3 sequence is 12 residues long. CDR3 coding DNA: TGTGCCAGCTCACCAGACGGCTACGAGCAGTACTTC. Its protein product is CASSPDGYEQYF.

This clone appeared a few times. The chain has TRBV30 and TRBJ2-7, with D perhaps TRBD2 (6 bases). The CDR3 consists of 15 residues. V gave up 1 base and J gave up 2 bases, with 15 bases separating them. CDR1 GTSNPN and CDR2 SVGIG come from the germline V gene (reference sequence). The DNA of the CDR3 is TGTGCCTGGAGTGCGAGGATGGGGGGACCCTACGAGCAGTACTTC. Its protein is CAWSARMGGPYEQYF.

This chain links TRBV7-3 with TRBJ2-2, with D maybe TRBD1 (5 bases). CDR1 and CDR2 (germline): SGHTA, FQGTGA. The length of the CDR3 is 14 residues. V was trimmed by 1 base and J by 3 bases, leaving 6 bases between them. CDR3 protein: CASSLSRDTGELFF. CDR3 bases: TGTGCCAGCAGCTTAAGCAGGGACACCGGGGAGCTGTTTTTT. The entire variable domain, with the rest obtained from reference TRBV7-3 and TRBJ2-2, is as follows: GAGVSQTPSNKVTEKGKYVELRCDPISGHTALYWYRQSLGQGPEFLIYFQGTGAADDSGLPNDRFFAVRPEGSVSTLKIQRTERGDSAVYLCASSLSRDTGELFFGEGSRLTVL.

V is TRBV18 and J is TRBJ1-4; D remains ambiguous. CDR3 length: 13 residues. Germline CDR1 and CDR2: KGHSH and LQKENI. Between the trimmed V and J ends, which lost 5 bases and 0 bases, there was a span of 4 bases. The CDR3 reads CASSRATNEKLFF. As DNA, the CDR3 is TGTGCCAGCTCAAGGGCAACTAATGAAAAACTGTTTTTT.

The chain has TRBV14 and TRBJ1-2; 8 positions match TRBD1. Germline CDR1 SGHDN, CDR2 FVKESK. This CDR3 has 15 amino acids. The V and J ends lost 0 bases and 4 bases, in that order; junction bases with no gene match: 4. CDR3 protein: CASSQDQGASYGYTF. In DNA, the CDR3 is TGTGCCAGCAGCCAAGATCAGGGGGCGAGCTATGGCTACACCTTC. The full variable domain, rest sourced from reference TRBV14 and TRBJ1-2, is EAGVTQFPSHSVIEKGQTVTLRCDPISGHDNLYWYRRVMGKEIKFLLHFVKESKQDESGMPNNRFLAERTGGTYSTLKVQPAELEDSGVYFCASSQDQGASYGYTFGSGTRLTVV.

As concerns this clone: The sample carries other DNA sequences with the same CDR3. The V call is TRBV20-1, the J call TRBJ2-7, with no clear D. The CDR3 has 11 amino acids. The V gene lost 4 bases and the J gene lost 4 bases, with 8 bases spanning the gap. In germline, CDR1 is DFQATT, CDR2 SNEGSKA (reference sequence). CDR3 sequence: CSATPGYEQYF. The CDR3, as DNA: TGCAGTGCTACCCCCGGATACGAGCAGTACTTC.

This chain links TRBV10-3 with TRBJ2-7, with 8 bases matching TRBD2. J was trimmed by 6 bases and V by 3 bases; bases with no gene match: 4. The V gene's germline CDR1 is ENHRY and CDR2 SYGVKD. The CDR3 extends over 13 amino acids. CDR3 nucleotide sequence: TGTGCCATCAGTGATTCAGCGGGGGCCGAGCAGTACTTC. Translated: CAISDSAGAEQYF.

A single count supports this clone. The rearrangement joins TRBV6-5 to TRBJ1-2, with D possibly being TRBD1 (5 bases). From germline, CDR1 is MNHEY and CDR2 SVGAGI. The CDR3 covers 14 residues. V dropped 6 bases and J dropped 0 bases, with 11 bases sitting between them. In DNA, the CDR3 is TGTGCCAGCAGCGGGGGGGTCTCTAACTATGGCTACACCTTC. Residues: CASSGGVSNYGYTF.

The chain joins TRBV28 to TRBJ2-7, with 8 positions matching TRBD2. The trim removed 3 bases at V and 0 bases at J, leaving 25 bases unmatched. The CDR3 is 22 residues long. Germline CDR1 and CDR2: MDHEN and SYDVKM. Here the CDR3 reads CASSFPDRIAGSYTYSSYEQYF. DNA for the CDR3: TGTGCCAGCAGTTTTCCCGACAGAATAGCGGGGTCCTACACCTACAGCTCCTACGAGCAGTACTTC.

V gene TRBV6-1 combines with J gene TRBJ2-3; 8 positions match TRBD2. Germline V gene lookup returns CDR1 MNHNS and CDR2 SASEGT. The ends lost 2 bases at V and 5 bases at J; junction bases unmatched: 9. The CDR3 contains 16 residues. CDR3 region: CASSEMGGRKEDTQYF. The DNA for the CDR3 is TGTGCCAGCAGTGAAATGGGCGGGAGGAAGGAAGATACGCAGTATTTT.

This chain joins TRBV4-3 and TRBJ2-3, with TRBD2 as a possible D gene (6 bases). The germline V and J ends were trimmed by 1 base and 1 base, with 9 bases remaining between them. The CDR3 totals 15 residues. Per germline, CDR1 LGHNA and CDR2 YSLEER. In DNA, the CDR3 is TGCGCCAGCAGCCAAGCGGGAGTTGGCACAGATACGCAGTATTTT. Protein product: CASSQAGVGTDTQYF.

The genes are TRBV7-3 and TRBJ2-1; weak D call: TRBD2 (5 bases). The V end lost 5 bases, the J end lost 3 bases, and 8 bases lay between the germline ends. Germline CDR1 is SGHTA and CDR2 is FQGTGA. The CDR3 length is 13 residues. The CDR3 spells CASSLRDYNEQFF. CDR3 coding DNA: TGTGCCAGCAGCCTCCGGGACTACAATGAGCAGTTCTTC.

The chain recombines TRBV7-2 with TRBJ2-7, with 7 nucleotides matching TRBD1. Unmatched junction bases numbered 12, after V lost 5 bases and J lost 5 bases. The CDR3 spans 15 residues. CDR1 and CDR2 (germline): SGHTA, FQGNSA. In nucleotides, the CDR3 is TGTGCCAGCAGCATCCGCGACAGGGATTTGGACGAGCAGTACTTC. Translating it yields CASSIRDRDLDEQYF.

This clone was seen a handful of times. The rearrangement joins TRBV11-2 to TRBJ1-1; D ambiguous. Trimming pared 2 bases from V and 6 bases from J, leaving 1 base between. This CDR3 has 10 residues. CDR1 and CDR2 from the germline V gene are SGHAT and FQNNGV. The CDR3 spells CASSLPEAFF. CDR3 bases: TGTGCCAGCAGCTTACCTGAAGCTTTCTTT.

This clone turned up a few times. The J gene is TRBJ1-2, the V gene TRBV7-3; 10 nucleotides align to TRBD1. The J segment lost 8 bases and the V segment lost 5 bases, leaving 8 bases of the junction unmatched. The germline V gene has CDR1 SGHTA and CDR2 FQGTGA. CDR3 length: 14 residues. The CDR3 here is CASSPGTGAIGYTF. The DNA for the CDR3 is TGTGCCAGCAGCCCCGGGACAGGGGCAATCGGCTACACCTTC. Together with reference TRBV7-3 and TRBJ1-2, the CDR3 gives the full variable domain: GAGVSQTPSNKVTEKGKYVELRCDPISGHTALYWYRQSLGQGPEFLIYFQGTGAADDSGLPNDRFFAVRPEGSVSTLKIQRTERGDSAVYLCASSPGTGAIGYTFGSGTRLTVV.

This chain uses TRBV18 with TRBJ1-2, with D maybe TRBD1 (5 bases). The CDR3 has 15 residues. V shed 3 bases and J shed 7 bases, with 18 bases lying between them. Germline values: CDR1 KGHSH, CDR2 LQKENI. CDR3 coding DNA: TGTGCCAGCTCACCTCGCGACAGCGCCATGGGTGGCTACACCTTC. Protein sequence: CASSPRDSAMGGYTF. Variable domain in full (rest from reference TRBV18 and TRBJ1-2): NAGVMQNPRHLVRRRGQEARLRCSPMKGHSHVYWYRQLPEEGLKFMVYLQKENIIDESGMPKERFSAEFPKEGPSILRIQQVVRGDSAAYFCASSPRDSAMGGYTFGSGTRLTVV.

The chain has TRBV28 and TRBJ2-1; no reliable D call. V lost 2 bases, J lost 6 bases, and 11 bases lay in between. Germline-derived CDR1 and CDR2 are MDHEN and SYDVKM. The CDR3 has 14 amino acids. In DNA, the CDR3 is TGTGCCAGCAGTTTAGGTAGCACCACCAATGAGCAGTTCTTC. It translates to CASSLGSTTNEQFF.

CDR3 nucleotide sequence: TGTGCCAGCAGCCACACCGACAGGGGGTTTAGGAAAAAACTGTTTTTT. It encodes CASSHTDRGFRKKLFF. J is TRBJ1-4 and V is TRBV28; 9 bases map to TRBD1. This CDR3 has 16 residues. V gave up 6 bases and J gave up 9 bases; unmatched junction bases: 14. Looked up from germline, CDR1 is MDHEN and CDR2 is SYDVKM.

V is TRBV18 and J is TRBJ2-1, with 13 bases lining up with TRBD2. The trim removed 0 bases at V and 4 bases at J, leaving 9 bases unmatched. This CDR3 region has 19 residues. Germline CDR1 reads KGHSH; CDR2 reads LQKENI. In DNA, the CDR3 is TGTGCCAGCTCACCACCAAGGGGTGGGACTAGCGGGATGTACAATGAGCAGTTCTTC. Protein: CASSPPRGGTSGMYNEQFF. The full variable domain, completed using reference TRBV18 and TRBJ2-1, is NAGVMQNPRHLVRRRGQEARLRCSPMKGHSHVYWYRQLPEEGLKFMVYLQKENIIDESGMPKERFSAEFPKEGPSILRIQQVVRGDSAAYFCASSPPRGGTSGMYNEQFFGPGTRLTVL.

The chain uses TRBV28 and TRBJ2-1, with D perhaps matching TRBD2 (6 bases). With 6 bases removed from V and 1 base from J, the gap between germline ends came to 22 bases. Germline assignment: CDR1 MDHEN and CDR2 SYDVKM. CDR3 length: 18 residues. The CDR3 region is CASRKGRDPTPSYNEQFF. The CDR3 coding sequence is TGTGCCAGCAGAAAAGGGCGGGACCCAACCCCATCCTACAATGAGCAGTTCTTC.

The chain carries TRBV7-2 and TRBJ2-2; D is uncertain. Germline V CDR1 and CDR2: SGHTA, FQGNSA. Trimming removed 2 bases from V and 3 bases from J, with 10 bases in between. The CDR3 is 15 amino acids. DNA for the CDR3: TGTGCCAGCAGCTTAAGAGACTCATACACCGGGGAGCTGTTTTTT. Its protein product is CASSLRDSYTGELFF.